Below, one TCR beta chain is given with its context. In the original processing: Reference gene primer amplification in the assay estimated nucleated cell counts. The assay was immunoSEQ multiplex PCR, and TCRdb's table has in-frame clones only and misses some. That table gives V, J and clone size, and the DNA gave D and trimming. This sample has 60,000 to 65,000 clones; 77% occur once, and the top ten carry about 32%. These data belong to a study of blood T cell repertoires in COVID-19. Germline V CDR1 and CDR2: SGHRS, YFSETQ. The CDR3 runs to 15 residues. V dropped 9 bases and J dropped 1 base, with 14 bases sitting between them.

The TCR originated in a human donor in a cohort sampled during active COVID-19. The sequenced sample consisted of peripheral blood. The rearrangement links TRBV5-1 to TRBJ2-6, with D unclear. The CDR3: CATAPLDSGANVLTF. As DNA, the CDR3 is TGCGCCACCGCCCCTCTAGATTCTGGGGCCAACGTCCTGACTTTC.